Presented here are 20 T cell receptor beta chains from one specimen sequenced in a study of siplizumab effects on memory and regulatory T cells. The assay was immunoSEQ multiplex PCR, and TCRdb's table has in-frame clones only and misses some. Of 100,000 or so clones in the sample, just over 90% were seen once. Sequenced material: non-Treg CD4+ T cells sorted from blood. All receptors derive from a human donor in good health.

The chain joins TRBV10-3 to TRBJ2-5, with 14 bases lining up with TRBD2. J gave up 4 bases and V 10 bases, and 5 bases lay outside the gene matches. The CDR3 has 14 residues. The V gene's germline CDR1 is ENHRY and CDR2 SYGVKD. The CDR3 DNA reads as TGTGCCACCGCGACTAGCGGGGGGGCAGAGACCCAGTACTTC. Translation: CATATSGGAETQYF.

This clone was seen just once. CDR3 amino acids: CASSLMDRNTEAFF. CDR3 sequence (DNA): TGTGCCAGCAGCCTGATGGACCGGAACACTGAAGCTTTCTTT. The genes are TRBV5-4 and TRBJ1-1; the D is unclear. The CDR3 spans 14 residues. The V gene's germline CDR1 is SGHNT and CDR2 YYREEE (reference sequence). The germline V and J ends were trimmed by 4 bases and 1 base, with 11 bases remaining between them.

The CDR3 region is CASSKVRGKDSPLHF. The CDR3 region has the DNA TGTGCCAGCAGCAAAGTAAGGGGGAAGGATTCACCCCTCCACTTT. This chain joins TRBV21-1 and TRBJ1-6; the table's D call TRBD1 went unverified against the DNA. TRBV21-1 is designated a pseudogene. CDR3 length: 15 amino acids.

The chain carries TRBV28 and TRBJ1-5, with 9 bases matching TRBD1. The CDR3 sequence is 14 residues long. J lost 3 bases, V lost 7 bases, and 4 bases had no gene match. CDR1 MDHEN and CDR2 SYDVKM come from the germline V gene. CDR3: CASTRTGANQPQHF. DNA for the CDR3: TGTGCCAGCACGCGGACAGGGGCCAATCAGCCCCAGCATTTT.

The chain recombines TRBV19 with TRBJ1-4; the D is unclear. This CDR3 region has 13 residues. The V gene lost 4 bases and the J gene lost 0 bases, with 3 bases spanning the gap. Germline V gives CDR1 LNHDA, CDR2 SQIVND (reference sequence). CDR3 region: CASSNPTNEKLFF. DNA for the CDR3: TGTGCCAGTAGTAACCCAACTAATGAAAAACTGTTTTTT.

The chain has TRBV18 and TRBJ1-1; 7 bases map to TRBD1. The CDR3 consists of 15 residues. The junction had 6 bases not matched to a gene; V was cut back by 2 bases and J by 3 bases. Germline V CDR1 and CDR2: KGHSH, LQKENI. Here the CDR3 DNA reads TGTGCCAGCTCACCATCGACAGGGATTCACACTGAAGCTTTCTTT. Translation gives CASSPSTGIHTEAFF.

The chain has TRBV2 and TRBJ1-2; 10 bases are shared with TRBD1. Trimming at V came to 6 bases and at J to 4 bases, leaving 2 bases not matched to a gene. This CDR3 is 13 amino acids long. Germline lookup yields CDR1 SNHLY and CDR2 FYNNEI. The chain's CDR3 is CASRTGGLYGYTF. The CDR3 DNA follows: TGTGCCAGCAGGACAGGGGGCCTCTATGGCTACACCTTC.

The genes are TRBV6-1 and TRBJ2-7; no firm D call. The length of the CDR3 is 14 residues. CDR1 and CDR2 (germline): MNHNS, SASEGT. V gave up 6 bases and J gave up 0 bases, with 12 bases separating them. The CDR3 DNA reads as TGTGCCAGCAGGGGTCCCGCAGACTCCTACGAGCAGTACTTC. Encoded protein: CASRGPADSYEQYF.

The chain employs TRBV12-5 and TRBJ1-2, with unresolved D. Germline CDR1 is LGHNT and CDR2 is FRNRAP. Trimming stripped 2 bases from V and 2 bases from J, with 12 bases between. The CDR3 has 15 amino acids. The chain's CDR3 is CASGLSATGNYGYTF. For the CDR3, the DNA is TGTGCTAGTGGTTTGTCGGCCACCGGGAACTATGGCTACACCTTC.

This chain connects TRBV28 to TRBJ1-5, with D uncertain. Germline lookup yields CDR1 MDHEN and CDR2 SYDVKM. The CDR3 totals 12 residues. V dropped 6 bases and J dropped 7 bases, with 10 bases sitting between them. DNA of the CDR3: TGTGCCAGCAGCCCCCCGTGGCAGCCCCAGCATTTT. This sequence encodes CASSPPWQPQHF. The full variable domain, with the rest looked up from reference TRBV28 and TRBJ1-5, is DVKVTQSSRYLVKRTGEKVFLECVQDMDHENMFWYRQDPGLGLRLIYFSYDVKMKEKGDIPEGYSVSREKKERFSLILESASTNQTSMYLCASSPPWQPQHFGDGTRLSIL.

The J gene is TRBJ2-5, the V gene TRBV5-6; D not certain. The J call may be faulty, since TRBJ2-7 better matches the DNA end. Germline CDR1 is SGHDT and CDR2 is YYEEEE. The CDR3 has 14 amino acids. The chain's CDR3 is CASSLYQSSYEQYF. The CDR3 bases are TGTGCCAGCAGCTTGTACCAGAGCTCCTACGAGCAGTACTTC.

The CDR3 nucleotides read TGTGCCAGCAGCGTAGGGGTAGATACGCAGTATTTT. Its protein product is CASSVGVDTQYF. The chain employs TRBV9 and TRBJ2-3; D ambiguous. Germline V gene lookup returns CDR1 SGDLS and CDR2 YYNGEE. The CDR3 covers 12 residues. The V end lost 0 bases, the J end lost 5 bases, and 4 bases lay between the germline ends.

V and J are TRBV4-1 and TRBJ1-2, with 10 positions matching TRBD1. V dropped 3 bases and J dropped 2; count of bases not matched to a gene: 12. The CDR3 has 18 amino acids. Germline CDR1 reads MGHRA; CDR2 reads YSYEKL. The CDR3 sequence is CASSQADGTGEWNYGYTF. In DNA form, the CDR3 reads TGCGCCAGCAGCCAGGCCGACGGGACAGGGGAGTGGAACTATGGCTACACCTTC.

The rearrangement uses TRBV7-5 and TRBJ2-4; the table's D gene call, TRBD2, was not cross checked with the DNA. TRBV7-5 is tagged as a pseudogene. This CDR3 comprises 18 residues. In nucleotides, the CDR3 is TGTGTCAGAAGCTTTATGGGACTAGCGGGGGAATGGGGAAACATTCAGTACTTC. As protein: CVRSFMGLAGEWGNIQYF.

This clone occurred a few times. V usage is TRBV5-1 and J usage is TRBJ2-7; no reliable D call. Germline CDR1 reads SGHRS; CDR2 reads YFSETQ. The CDR3 is made up of 12 amino acids. With 0 bases removed from V and 4 bases from J, the gap between germline ends came to 5 bases. For the CDR3, the DNA is TGCGCCAGCAGCTTGGTGCCTTACGAGCAGTACTTC. Its translation: CASSLVPYEQYF.

This clone showed up just once. V usage is TRBV25-1 and J usage is TRBJ2-5; D remains ambiguous. Between the trimmed V and J ends, which lost 4 bases and 3 bases, there was a span of 15 bases. The CDR3 contains 15 residues. Germline-derived CDR1 and CDR2 are MGHDK and SYGVNS. Here the CDR3 DNA reads TGTGCCAGCAGTGTCGGATCGGCAGCAGAAGAGACCCAGTACTTC. Its protein product is CASSVGSAAEETQYF.

The chain carries TRBV7-2 and TRBJ1-6; D not certain. The germline gives CDR1 SGHTA, CDR2 FQGNSA. This CDR3 has 15 amino acids. The germline V and J ends were trimmed by 4 bases and 2 bases, with 9 bases remaining between them. In DNA form, the CDR3 reads TGTGCCAGCAGCTCCCCCTATGCCTATAATTCACCCCTCCACTTT. Translating it yields CASSSPYAYNSPLHF.

The V and J genes are TRBV6-5 and TRBJ1-2; no firm D call. Trimming cost V 5 bases and J 2 bases, with 12 bases left between them. Looked up from germline, CDR1 is MNHEY and CDR2 is SVGAGI. The CDR3 is 14 amino acids. The DNA of the CDR3 is TGTGCCAGCAGTGCCGGACCCGGGAACTATGGCTACACCTTC. It codes for CASSAGPGNYGYTF.

The chain joins TRBV4-1 to TRBJ1-2, with TRBD1 matching 7 bases. Germline CDR1 MGHRA, CDR2 YSYEKL. The CDR3 totals 16 residues. V was clipped by 1 base and J by 4 bases; unmatched bases: 9. The CDR3 is CASSQGQGSRSYGYTF. The DNA of the CDR3 is TGCGCCAGCAGCCAAGGACAGGGTTCGAGGAGCTATGGCTACACCTTC.

The chain uses TRBV10-3 and TRBJ2-2; a weak D match, TRBD1 (5 bases). Trimming pared 9 bases from V and 2 bases from J, leaving 13 bases between. Germline assignment: CDR1 ENHRY and CDR2 SYGVKD. The CDR3 totals 14 residues. In nucleotides, the CDR3 is TGTGCCATAGGGGCAGGGCAAAACACCGGGGAGCTGTTTTTT. Its translation: CAIGAGQNTGELFF.